One T cell receptor beta chain is described in this entry. In the study's own analysis: Estimation of nucleated cell counts was performed using reference gene primer amplification. TCRdb keeps only in-frame clones here, not all; method: immunoSEQ multiplex PCR. V, J and clone size derive from that table, while D and trimming were established from the DNA sequence. The sample contains fewer than 90,000 clones, 70% to 90% of which appear only once. This sample stems from a study of blood T cell repertoires in COVID-19. Study-wide background: Donors in the United States, Italy and Spain gave samples during acute or convalescent COVID-19. Sample material is recorded as cDNA or gDNA derived from T cells, B-cell-depleted T cells, or PBMCs.

This CDR3 comprises 11 residues. Trimming took off 8 bases at V and 8 bases at J, with 11 bases between the two ends. The V gene's germline CDR1 is MRHNA and CDR2 SNTAGT. What was sequenced was peripheral blood. The clonotype was recovered from a man in his sixties with acute or convalescent COVID-19. The chain has TRBV6-4 and TRBJ2-3, with a possible D match to TRBD2 (5 bases). CDR3 region: CASGELGTQYF. DNA for the CDR3: TGTGCCAGCGGGGAGCTGGGTACGCAGTATTTT.